This TCR beta chain comes out of a study of blood T cell repertoires in COVID-19. Source study methods: Amplification from reference gene primers served as the basis for estimated nucleated cell counts. The method was immunoSEQ multiplex PCR; TCRdb's version includes in-frame clones alone and lacks a portion of them. V and J calls and clone size come straight from that table; D and trimming were deduced from the DNA. This sample carries roughly 95,000 clones, approximately 80% of them seen once, and the ten largest clones take 20% to 25%. The V gene end was trimmed by 3 bases and the J gene end by 10 bases; junction bases not matched to a gene: 12. Germline CDR1 and CDR2: LNHDA and SQIVND (reference sequence). CDR3 length: 16 amino acids. Only a few counts were recorded for this clone.

Sequencing used peripheral blood. J is TRBJ1-6 and V is TRBV19; 7 bases map to TRBD1. The clonotype was recovered from a human donor in a cohort sampled during active COVID-19. The CDR3 DNA follows: TGTGCCAGTAGTATCCCTCATACAGGGGTAGGATCACCCCTCCACTTT. Its translation is CASSIPHTGVGSPLHF. Complete variable domain (other parts from reference TRBV19 and TRBJ1-6): DGGITQSPKYLFRKEGQNVTLSCEQNLNHDAMYWYRQDPGQGLRLIYYSQIVNDFQKGDIAEGYSVSREKKESFPLTVTSAQKNPTAFYLCASSIPHTGVGSPLHFGNGTRLTVT.